Sequencing of this T cell receptor (beta chain) was carried out in a study of blood T cell repertoires in COVID-19. Across the study: T cells, B-cell-depleted T cells, or PBMCs provided the cDNA or gDNA that served as material.

Clones were read by immunoSEQ multiplex PCR, and TCRdb kept only the in-frame ones, dropping some. The table lists about 270,000 clones, 80% to 90% of them singletons. All enrollees were roughly 18 to 95 years old and from approximately 25 US areas. Participants' reported clinical history set cohort assignment. This clonotype was obtained from a man younger than 35 who had recovered from COVID-19. Sequenced material: PBMCs or T cells enriched from blood (not recorded which).

Here the CDR3 DNA reads TGTGCCAGAAGCCTTGACAGGGAAAGAAGCCCTAACTATGGCTACACCTTC. This translates into CARSLDRERSPNYGYTF. The chain joins TRBV5-3 to TRBJ1-2, with 7 nucleotides matching TRBD1. TRBV5-3 is reported as an ORF; its role is uncertain. CDR3 size: 17 residues. With 4 bases clipped from V and 0 bases from J, the junction kept 12 bases outside the gene matches.